Each of the 18 T cell receptor beta chains below was sequenced from the same sample in a study of blood T cell repertoires in COVID-19. The repertoire was sequenced with immunoSEQ multiplex PCR; TCRdb's copy has only in-frame clones and lacks some. The sample records about 99,000 clones, around 90% being singletons. Sequenced material: peripheral blood. All receptors derive from a woman aged 55-69 years with acute or convalescent COVID-19.

This chain links TRBV30 with TRBJ1-6; the match to TRBD1 covers 10 bases. Trimming removed 5 bases from V and 12 bases from J; junction bases left unmatched: 7. Germline V gene lookup returns CDR1 GTSNPN and CDR2 SVGIG (reference sequence). The CDR3 extends over 13 amino acids. CDR3 coding DNA: TGTGCCTGGCAGACAGGGGGCAGAGGACCCCTCCACTTT. It is translated as CAWQTGGRGPLHF. Variable domain in full (rest from reference TRBV30 and TRBJ1-6): SQTIHQWPATLVQPVGSPLSLECTVEGTSNPNLYWYRQAAGRGLQLLFYSVGIGQISSEVPQNLSASRPQDRQFILSSKKLLLSDSGFYLCAWQTGGRGPLHFGNGTRLTVT.

The chain links TRBV9 to TRBJ1-2, with 10 bases aligning to TRBD1. Germline V lookup: CDR1 SGDLS, CDR2 YYNGEE. The junction had 6 bases not matched to a gene; V was cut back by 0 bases and J by 7 bases. CDR3 length equals 15 residues. Here the CDR3 DNA reads TGTGCCAGCAGCGTAGATGACAGGGGGCATTTTGGCTACACCTTC. It specifies CASSVDDRGHFGYTF.

CDR3 nucleotides: TGTGCCTGGAGGGGGATGGCGGGAGGAGGGTCAGATACGCAGTATTTT. Amino acid sequence: CAWRGMAGGGSDTQYF. The chain uses TRBV30 and TRBJ2-3; TRBD2 matches at 8 bases. Germline V gene sequence: CDR1 GTSNPN, CDR2 SVGIG (reference sequence). Trimming at V came to 3 bases and at J to 4 bases, leaving 12 bases not matched to a gene. This CDR3 is 16 amino acids long.

The chain joins TRBV3-1 (or the pseudogene TRBV3-2) to TRBJ1-2, with D possibly being TRBD1 (5 bases). CDR1 and CDR2 (germline): LGHDT, YNNKEL (reference sequence). Trimming shortened V by 3 bases and J by 2 bases, and 7 bases separated the two germline ends. This CDR3 region has 13 residues. The CDR3 here is CASSQRGNYGYTF. The CDR3 nucleotides read TGTGCCAGCAGCCAGCGGGGCAACTATGGCTACACCTTC.

There are a few counts of this clone. V is TRBV28 and J is TRBJ1-2; 7 bases match TRBD1. CDR1 and CDR2 from the germline V gene are MDHEN and SYDVKM. V dropped 4 bases and J dropped 2; count of bases not matched to a gene: 10. The CDR3 loop spans 16 amino acids. CDR3 nucleotides: TGTGCCAGCAGTTCCTACATGACAGGGCGGAACTATGGCTACACCTTC. Protein sequence: CASSSYMTGRNYGYTF.

The CDR3 sequence is CASSFSQYQPQHF. The CDR3 DNA is TGTGCCAGCAGTTTTTCCCAGTATCAGCCCCAGCATTTT. This chain uses TRBV28 with TRBJ1-5; D unclear. Germline CDR1 and CDR2: MDHEN and SYDVKM. V was clipped by 3 bases and J by 5 bases, with 8 bases between them. The CDR3 is 13 amino acids.

This clone came up once. CDR3 bases: TGTGCCAGCAGCCATCTTCAGGGGCCGCCGTACTTC. Its protein is CASSHLQGPPYF. The gene calls are TRBV3-1 (or the pseudogene TRBV3-2) and TRBJ2-5; D possibly corresponds to TRBD1 (6 bases). The ends were cut back, 3 bases at V and 13 bases at J, with 15 bases in the middle. CDR1 is LGHDT, CDR2 YNNKEL, per germline (reference sequence). This CDR3 is built from 12 residues.

As regards this clone: A read error may account for a junction end that differs from germline. This chain connects TRBV7-7 to TRBJ2-3; TRBD2 might be the D (5 bases). This CDR3 comprises 13 residues. The V gene's germline CDR1 is SSHAT and CDR2 FNYEAQ (reference sequence). In nucleotides, the CDR3 is TGTGCTAGCAGCTCCTGGACTGGAGATACGCAGTATTTT. It yields the protein CASSSWTGDTQYF.

This chain connects TRBV5-1 to TRBJ2-7; 7 bases agree with TRBD2. The V segment lost 0 bases and the J segment 0 bases; nucleotides outside the gene matches: 9. CDR3 length: 17 residues. Germline CDR1 is SGHRS and CDR2 is YFSETQ. CDR3 residues: CASSLAPAAGYSYEQYF. DNA of the CDR3: TGCGCCAGCAGCTTGGCTCCGGCAGCGGGATACTCCTACGAGCAGTACTTC.

The chain carries TRBV18 and TRBJ2-7, with TRBD2 matching over 7 bases. CDR3 length: 15 amino acids. Germline trimming cut 4 bases from V and 0 bases from J; bases unmatched to any gene: 6. Germline loops: CDR1 KGHSH, CDR2 LQKENI. CDR3 amino acids: CASSLPSGGSYEQYF. In DNA, the CDR3 is TGTGCCAGCTCACTACCTAGCGGAGGCTCCTACGAGCAGTACTTC. The full variable domain, rest sourced from reference TRBV18 and TRBJ2-7, is NAGVMQNPRHLVRRRGQEARLRCSPMKGHSHVYWYRQLPEEGLKFMVYLQKENIIDESGMPKERFSAEFPKEGPSILRIQQVVRGDSAAYFCASSLPSGGSYEQYFGPGTRLTVT.

For this clone: Within the sample, other DNA sequences also encode this same CDR3. The CDR3 region is CASSLGGSSYNSPLHF. In nucleotides, the CDR3 is TGCGCCAGCAGCTTGGGCGGCAGCTCCTATAATTCACCCCTCCACTTT. This chain links TRBV5-1 with TRBJ1-6, with D unresolved. V lost 0 bases to trimming and J lost 0 bases, with 7 bases between them. Germline-derived CDR1 and CDR2 are SGHRS and YFSETQ. The length of the CDR3 is 16 residues. Using reference TRBV5-1 and TRBJ1-6 for the parts outside the CDR3, the full variable domain is KAGVTQTPRYLIKTRGQQVTLSCSPISGHRSVSWYQQTPGQGLQFLFEYFSETQRNKGNFPGRFSGRQFSNSRSEMNVSTLELGDSALYLCASSLGGSSYNSPLHFGNGTRLTVT.

V is TRBV20-1 and J is TRBJ1-4, with a weak D call TRBD1 (5 bases). Germline V gene data show CDR1 as DFQATT and CDR2 as SNEGSKA (reference sequence). The V end was cut by 4 bases, the J end by 0 bases, with 9 bases between. The CDR3 length is 14 residues. The CDR3 region is CSATDSSTNEKLFF. CDR3 coding DNA: TGCAGTGCTACTGACAGTTCAACTAATGAAAAACTGTTTTTT.

The chain joins TRBV30 to TRBJ1-1; the D gene is possibly TRBD1 (5 bases). Germline CDR1 reads GTSNPN; CDR2 reads SVGIG (reference sequence). Trimming took 0 bases from V and 5 from J, leaving 13 bases between them. The CDR3 extends over 14 amino acids. CDR3 region: CAWSVGLGVTEAFF. The CDR3 region has the DNA TGTGCCTGGAGTGTAGGTCTAGGGGTGACTGAAGCTTTCTTT. Combining the CDR3 with reference TRBV30 and TRBJ1-1 gives the whole variable domain SQTIHQWPATLVQPVGSPLSLECTVEGTSNPNLYWYRQAAGRGLQLLFYSVGIGQISSEVPQNLSASRPQDRQFILSSKKLLLSDSGFYLCAWSVGLGVTEAFFGQGTRLTVV.

The CDR3, as DNA: TGTGCCAGCAGTAAGACAGGGGACGTGAAAAATGAGCAGTTCTTC. It specifies CASSKTGDVKNEQFF. This chain uses TRBV11-2 with TRBJ2-1; 8 bases map to TRBD1. This CDR3 has 15 amino acids. V lost 6 bases and J lost 7; bases outside the gene matches: 11. From germline, CDR1 is SGHAT and CDR2 FQNNGV.

As DNA, the CDR3 is TGCGCCAGCAGCTCCGGGGGGACAGATACGCAGTATTTT. Its protein product is CASSSGGTDTQYF. The chain employs TRBV5-1 and TRBJ2-3; 7 bases are shared with TRBD2. Germline-derived CDR1 and CDR2 are SGHRS and YFSETQ. Germline trimming cut 3 bases from V and 3 bases from J; bases unmatched to any gene: 1. The CDR3 has 13 amino acids.

The chain joins TRBV18 to TRBJ2-1; TRBD2 is a possible D gene (5 bases). The CDR3 has 15 residues. From germline, CDR1 is KGHSH and CDR2 LQKENI. V was clipped by 2 bases and J by 8 bases, with 16 bases between them. The CDR3 loop is CASSPGLTLRDEQFF. CDR3 coding DNA: TGTGCCAGCTCACCAGGACTGACCCTGAGGGATGAGCAGTTCTTC.

This chain links TRBV15 with TRBJ1-2, with D possibly TRBD1 on 6 matching bases. Trimming stripped 5 bases from V and 4 bases from J, with 23 bases between. From germline, CDR1 is LNHNV and CDR2 YYDKDF (reference sequence). CDR3 size: 17 residues. CDR3 sequence (DNA): TGTGCCACCAGCCTACACTCCGGGGGGCGGAGGTTCTATGGCTACACCTTC. It encodes CATSLHSGGRRFYGYTF.

The CDR3 protein is CASSSTGLGYGYTF. In DNA, the CDR3 is TGCGCCAGCAGCTCGACAGGGCTTGGCTATGGCTACACCTTC. The chain joins TRBV5-1 to TRBJ1-2, with 7 bases identical to TRBD1. The CDR3 runs to 14 residues. In germline, CDR1 is SGHRS, CDR2 YFSETQ. The V segment lost 3 bases and the J segment 4 bases; nucleotides outside the gene matches: 6.